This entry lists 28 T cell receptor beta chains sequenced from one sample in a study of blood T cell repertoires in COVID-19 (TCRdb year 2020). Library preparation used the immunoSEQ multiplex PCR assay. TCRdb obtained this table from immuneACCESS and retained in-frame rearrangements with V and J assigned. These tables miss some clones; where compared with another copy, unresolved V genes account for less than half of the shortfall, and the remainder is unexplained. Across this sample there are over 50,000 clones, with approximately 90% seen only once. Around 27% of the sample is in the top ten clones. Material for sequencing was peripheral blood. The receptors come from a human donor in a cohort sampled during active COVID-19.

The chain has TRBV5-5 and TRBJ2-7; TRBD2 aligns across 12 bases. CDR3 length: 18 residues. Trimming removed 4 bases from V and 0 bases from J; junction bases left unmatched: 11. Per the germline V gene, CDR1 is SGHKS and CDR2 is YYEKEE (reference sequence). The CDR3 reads CASSLGLAGTPSSYEQYF. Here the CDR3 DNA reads TGTGCCAGCAGCCTAGGACTAGCGGGGACCCCTTCCTCCTACGAGCAGTACTTC.

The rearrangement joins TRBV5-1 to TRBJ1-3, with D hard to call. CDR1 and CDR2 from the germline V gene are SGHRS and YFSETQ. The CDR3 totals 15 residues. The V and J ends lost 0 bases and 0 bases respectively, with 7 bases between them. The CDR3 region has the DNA TGCGCCAGCAGCTTGGTGGGCAACTCTGGAAACACCATATATTTT. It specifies CASSLVGNSGNTIYF.

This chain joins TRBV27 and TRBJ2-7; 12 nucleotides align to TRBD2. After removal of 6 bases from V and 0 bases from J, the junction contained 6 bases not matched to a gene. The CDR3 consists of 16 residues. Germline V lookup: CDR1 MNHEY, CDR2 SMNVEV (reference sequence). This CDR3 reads CASSPRTSGASYEQYF. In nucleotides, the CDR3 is TGTGCCAGCAGCCCGAGGACTAGCGGGGCCTCCTACGAGCAGTACTTC.

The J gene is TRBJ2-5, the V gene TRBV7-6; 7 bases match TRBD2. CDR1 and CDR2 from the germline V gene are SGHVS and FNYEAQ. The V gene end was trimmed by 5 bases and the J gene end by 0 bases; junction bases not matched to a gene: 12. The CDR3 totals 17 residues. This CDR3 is CASSPWGGGRNQETQYF. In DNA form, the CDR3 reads TGTGCCAGCAGCCCTTGGGGGGGAGGGAGGAACCAAGAGACCCAGTACTTC.

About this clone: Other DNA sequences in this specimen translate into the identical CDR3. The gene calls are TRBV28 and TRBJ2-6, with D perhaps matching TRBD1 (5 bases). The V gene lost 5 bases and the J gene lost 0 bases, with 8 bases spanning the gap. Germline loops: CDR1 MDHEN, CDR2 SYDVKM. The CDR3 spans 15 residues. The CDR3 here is CASSPDSSGANVLTF. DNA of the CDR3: TGTGCCAGCAGTCCTGACAGCTCTGGGGCCAACGTCCTGACTTTC.

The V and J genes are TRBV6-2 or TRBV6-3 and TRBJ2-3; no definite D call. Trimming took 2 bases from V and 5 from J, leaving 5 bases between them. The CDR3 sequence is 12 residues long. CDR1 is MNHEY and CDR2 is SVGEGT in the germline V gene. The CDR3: CASSYTVDTQYF. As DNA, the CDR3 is TGTGCCAGCAGTTACACGGTAGATACGCAGTATTTT.

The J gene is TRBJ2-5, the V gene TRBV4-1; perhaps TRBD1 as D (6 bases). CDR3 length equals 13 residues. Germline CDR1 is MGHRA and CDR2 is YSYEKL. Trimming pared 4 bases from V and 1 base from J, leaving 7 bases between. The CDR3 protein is CASSRQAQETQYF. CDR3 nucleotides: TGCGCCAGCAGCCGACAGGCCCAAGAGACCCAGTACTTC.

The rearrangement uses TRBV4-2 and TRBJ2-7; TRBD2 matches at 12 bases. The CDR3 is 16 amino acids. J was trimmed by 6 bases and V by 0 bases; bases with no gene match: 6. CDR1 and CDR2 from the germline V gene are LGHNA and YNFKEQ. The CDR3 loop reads CASSQDLAGGLGEQYF. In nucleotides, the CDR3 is TGTGCCAGCAGCCAAGATCTAGCGGGGGGGCTAGGCGAGCAGTACTTC.

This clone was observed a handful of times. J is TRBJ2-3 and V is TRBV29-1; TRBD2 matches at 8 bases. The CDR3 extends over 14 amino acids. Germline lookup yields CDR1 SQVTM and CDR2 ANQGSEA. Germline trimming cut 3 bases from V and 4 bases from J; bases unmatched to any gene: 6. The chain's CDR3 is CSVDVAGRADTQYF. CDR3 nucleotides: TGCAGCGTTGATGTAGCGGGGAGGGCAGATACGCAGTATTTT.

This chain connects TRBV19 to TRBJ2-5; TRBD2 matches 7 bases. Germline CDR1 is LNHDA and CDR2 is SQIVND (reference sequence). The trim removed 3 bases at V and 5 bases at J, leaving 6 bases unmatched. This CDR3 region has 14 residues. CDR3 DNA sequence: TGTGCCAGTAGTATCGGCGGGAGTGGGGAGACCCAGTACTTC. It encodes CASSIGGSGETQYF.

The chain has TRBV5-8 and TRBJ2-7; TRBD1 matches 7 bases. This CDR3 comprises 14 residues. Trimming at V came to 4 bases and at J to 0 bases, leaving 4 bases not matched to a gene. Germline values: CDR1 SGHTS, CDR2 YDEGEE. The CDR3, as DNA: TGTGCCAGCAGCCGGGGACAGACCTCCTACGAGCAGTACTTC. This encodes CASSRGQTSYEQYF.

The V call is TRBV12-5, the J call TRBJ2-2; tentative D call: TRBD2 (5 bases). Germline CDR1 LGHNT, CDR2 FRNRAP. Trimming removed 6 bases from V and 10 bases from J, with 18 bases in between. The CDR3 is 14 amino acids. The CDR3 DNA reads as TGTGCTAGTGGACTAGGGCAGATTCTGCCGGAGCTGTTTTTT. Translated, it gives CASGLGQILPELFF.

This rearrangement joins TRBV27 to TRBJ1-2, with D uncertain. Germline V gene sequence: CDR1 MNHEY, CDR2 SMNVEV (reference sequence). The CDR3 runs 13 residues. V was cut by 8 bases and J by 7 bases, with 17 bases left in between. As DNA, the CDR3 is TGTGCCAGCCGACGTTTACTAGGGTCTGGCTACACCTTC. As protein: CASRRLLGSGYTF.

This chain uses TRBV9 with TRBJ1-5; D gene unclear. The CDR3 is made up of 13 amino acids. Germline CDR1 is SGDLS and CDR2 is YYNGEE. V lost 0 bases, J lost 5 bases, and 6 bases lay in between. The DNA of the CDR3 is TGTGCCAGCAGCGTAGACACAGATCAGCCCCAGCATTTT. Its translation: CASSVDTDQPQHF.

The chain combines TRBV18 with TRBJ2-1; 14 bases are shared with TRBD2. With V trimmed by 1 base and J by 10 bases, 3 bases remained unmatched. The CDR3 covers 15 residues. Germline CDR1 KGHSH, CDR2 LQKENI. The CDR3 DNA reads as TGTGCCAGCTCACCACGGGGACTAGCGGGGGCCGAGCAGTTCTTC. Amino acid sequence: CASSPRGLAGAEQFF.

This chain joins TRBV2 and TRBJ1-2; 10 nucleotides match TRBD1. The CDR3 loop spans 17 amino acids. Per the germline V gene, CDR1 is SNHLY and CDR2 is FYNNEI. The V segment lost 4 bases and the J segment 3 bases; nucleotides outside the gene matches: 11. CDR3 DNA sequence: TGTGCCAGCAGTGCACCCGCTCCGGGACAGGGGCACTATGGCTACACCTTC. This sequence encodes CASSAPAPGQGHYGYTF.

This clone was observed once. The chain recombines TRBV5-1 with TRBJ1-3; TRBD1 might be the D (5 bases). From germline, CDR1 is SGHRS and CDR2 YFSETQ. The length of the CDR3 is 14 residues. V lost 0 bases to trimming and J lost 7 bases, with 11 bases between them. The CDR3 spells CASSLASGGNTIYF. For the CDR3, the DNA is TGCGCCAGCAGCTTGGCCTCGGGGGGGAACACCATATATTTT.

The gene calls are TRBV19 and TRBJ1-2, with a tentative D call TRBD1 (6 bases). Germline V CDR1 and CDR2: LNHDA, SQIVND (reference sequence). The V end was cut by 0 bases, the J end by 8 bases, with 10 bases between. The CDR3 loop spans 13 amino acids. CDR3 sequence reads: CASSIDLTGGYTF. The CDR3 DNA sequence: TGTGCCAGTAGTATAGATCTGACAGGCGGCTACACCTTC.

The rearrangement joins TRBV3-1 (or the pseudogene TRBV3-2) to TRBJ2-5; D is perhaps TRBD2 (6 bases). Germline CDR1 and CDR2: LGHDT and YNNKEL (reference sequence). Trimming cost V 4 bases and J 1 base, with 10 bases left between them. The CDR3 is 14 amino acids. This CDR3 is CASSPRDFQETQYF. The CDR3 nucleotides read TGTGCCAGCAGCCCCAGGGACTTCCAAGAGACCCAGTACTTC.

The CDR3 sequence is CASGRGPGNEQYF. In DNA form, the CDR3 reads TGTGCCAGCGGGCGGGGGCCTGGGAACGAGCAGTACTTC. The chain uses TRBV6-6 and TRBJ2-7, with D possibly TRBD2 on 7 matching bases. Trimming stripped 8 bases from V and 5 bases from J, with 16 bases between. CDR3 size: 13 residues. Germline V gene lookup returns CDR1 MNHNY and CDR2 SVGAGI (reference sequence).

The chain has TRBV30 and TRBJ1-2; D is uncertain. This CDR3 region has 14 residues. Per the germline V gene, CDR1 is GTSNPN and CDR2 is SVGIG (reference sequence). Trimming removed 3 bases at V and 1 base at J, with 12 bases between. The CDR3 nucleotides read TGTGCCTGGAGAGGCTTCGGGAGTAACTATGGCTACACCTTC. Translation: CAWRGFGSNYGYTF.

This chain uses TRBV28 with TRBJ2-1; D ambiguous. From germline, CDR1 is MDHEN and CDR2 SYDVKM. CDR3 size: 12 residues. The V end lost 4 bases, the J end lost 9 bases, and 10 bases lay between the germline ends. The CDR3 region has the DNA TGTGCCAGCAGTTACGGAAGAGGTGAGCAGTTCTTC. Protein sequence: CASSYGRGEQFF.

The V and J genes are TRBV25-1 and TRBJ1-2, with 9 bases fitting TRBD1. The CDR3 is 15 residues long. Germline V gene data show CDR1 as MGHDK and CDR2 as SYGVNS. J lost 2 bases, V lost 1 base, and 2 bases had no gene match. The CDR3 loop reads CASSELGQGNYGYTF. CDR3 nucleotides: TGTGCCAGCAGTGAATTAGGACAGGGGAACTATGGCTACACCTTC.

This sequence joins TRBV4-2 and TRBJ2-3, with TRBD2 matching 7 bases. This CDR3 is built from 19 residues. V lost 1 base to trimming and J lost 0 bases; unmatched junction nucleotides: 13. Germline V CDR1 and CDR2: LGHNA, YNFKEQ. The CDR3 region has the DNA TGTGCCAGCAGCCAAGCAGAAGGGCTAGCGGAATTTAGCACAGATACGCAGTATTTT. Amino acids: CASSQAEGLAEFSTDTQYF.

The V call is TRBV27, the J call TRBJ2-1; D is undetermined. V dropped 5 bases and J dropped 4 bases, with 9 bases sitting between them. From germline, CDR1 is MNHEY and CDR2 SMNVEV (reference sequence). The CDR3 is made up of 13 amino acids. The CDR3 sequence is CASSKTGYNEQFF. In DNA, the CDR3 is TGTGCCAGCAGTAAGACTGGATACAATGAGCAGTTCTTC.

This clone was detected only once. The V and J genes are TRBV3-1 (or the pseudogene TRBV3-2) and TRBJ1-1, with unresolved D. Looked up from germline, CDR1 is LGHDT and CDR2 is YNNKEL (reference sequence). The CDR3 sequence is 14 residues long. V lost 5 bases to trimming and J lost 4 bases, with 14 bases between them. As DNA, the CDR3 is TGTGCCAGCAGCTCCGTCAGACTCGGCACTGAAGCTTTCTTT. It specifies CASSSVRLGTEAFF.

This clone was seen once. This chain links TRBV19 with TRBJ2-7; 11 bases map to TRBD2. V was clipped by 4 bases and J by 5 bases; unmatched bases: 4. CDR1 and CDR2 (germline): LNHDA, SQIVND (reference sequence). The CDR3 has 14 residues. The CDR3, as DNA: TGTGCCAGTAGTAGGGTAGCGGGAGGGGACGAGCAGTACTTC. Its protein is CASSRVAGGDEQYF.

The CDR3 DNA is TGTGCCAGCATCCTTAGGCTGGCGGGAGACGAGCAGTACTTC. This translates into CASILRLAGDEQYF. The chain uses TRBV2 and TRBJ2-7, with TRBD2 matching 7 bases. The CDR3 length is 14 residues. Losses at the gene ends were 7 bases for V and 5 bases for J; bases not matched to a gene: 11. Germline CDR1 SNHLY, CDR2 FYNNEI.